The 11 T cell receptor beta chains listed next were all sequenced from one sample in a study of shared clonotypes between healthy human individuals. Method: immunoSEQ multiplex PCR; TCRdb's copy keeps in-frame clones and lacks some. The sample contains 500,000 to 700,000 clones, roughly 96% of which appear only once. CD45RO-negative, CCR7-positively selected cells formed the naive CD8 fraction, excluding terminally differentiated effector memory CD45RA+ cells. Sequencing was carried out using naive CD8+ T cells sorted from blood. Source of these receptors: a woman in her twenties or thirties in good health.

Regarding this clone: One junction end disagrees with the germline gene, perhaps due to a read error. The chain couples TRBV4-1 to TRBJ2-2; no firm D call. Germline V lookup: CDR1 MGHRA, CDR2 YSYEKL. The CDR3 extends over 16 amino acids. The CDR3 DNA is TGCGCCAGCAGTCAAGAATATAGGGTCCCCACCGGGGAGCTGTTTTTT. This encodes CASSQEYRVPTGELFF.

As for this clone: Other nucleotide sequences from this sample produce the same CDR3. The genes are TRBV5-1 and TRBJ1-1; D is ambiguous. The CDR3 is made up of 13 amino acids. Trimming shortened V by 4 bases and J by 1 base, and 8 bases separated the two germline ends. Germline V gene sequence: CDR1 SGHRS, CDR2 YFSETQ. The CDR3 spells CASSPRENTEAFF. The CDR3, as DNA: TGCGCCAGCAGCCCGAGGGAGAACACTGAAGCTTTCTTT. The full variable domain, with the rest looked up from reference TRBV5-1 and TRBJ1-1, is KAGVTQTPRYLIKTRGQQVTLSCSPISGHRSVSWYQQTPGQGLQFLFEYFSETQRNKGNFPGRFSGRQFSNSRSEMNVSTLELGDSALYLCASSPRENTEAFFGQGTRLTVV.

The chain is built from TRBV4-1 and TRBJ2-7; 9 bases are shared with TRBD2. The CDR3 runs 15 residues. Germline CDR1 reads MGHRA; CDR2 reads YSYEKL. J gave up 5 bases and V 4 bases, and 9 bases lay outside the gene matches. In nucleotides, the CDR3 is TGCGCCAGCAGCCCCCGAGTAGCGGGAGTAGACGAGCAGTACTTC. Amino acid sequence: CASSPRVAGVDEQYF.

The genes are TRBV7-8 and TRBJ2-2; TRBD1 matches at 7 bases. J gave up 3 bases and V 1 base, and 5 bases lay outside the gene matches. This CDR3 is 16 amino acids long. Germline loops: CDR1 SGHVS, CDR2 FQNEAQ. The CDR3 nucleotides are TGTGCCAGCAGCTTAGTGGTGGGGACAGACACCGGGGAGCTGTTTTTT. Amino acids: CASSLVVGTDTGELFF.

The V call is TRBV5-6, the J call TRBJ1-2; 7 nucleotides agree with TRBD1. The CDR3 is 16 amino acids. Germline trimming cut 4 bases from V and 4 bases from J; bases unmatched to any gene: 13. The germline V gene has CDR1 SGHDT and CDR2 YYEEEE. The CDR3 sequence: CASSITQQGNGYGYTF. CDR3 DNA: TGTGCCAGCAGCATTACACAACAGGGGAACGGCTATGGCTACACCTTC. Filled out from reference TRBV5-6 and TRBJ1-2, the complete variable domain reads DAGVTQSPTHLIKTRGQQVTLRCSPKSGHDTVSWYQQALGQGPQFIFQYYEEEERQRGNFPDRFSGHQFPNYSSELNVNALLLGDSALYLCASSITQQGNGYGYTFGSGTRLTVV.

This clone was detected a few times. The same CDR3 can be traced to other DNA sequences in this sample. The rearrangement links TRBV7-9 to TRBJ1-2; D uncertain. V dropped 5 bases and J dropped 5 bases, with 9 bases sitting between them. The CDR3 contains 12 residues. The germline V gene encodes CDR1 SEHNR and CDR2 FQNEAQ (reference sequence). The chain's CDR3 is CASSPDSYGYTF. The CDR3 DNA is TGTGCCAGCAGCCCAGACTCTTATGGCTACACCTTC.

CDR3 sequence: CASSPTSTYNEQFF. The CDR3 nucleotides read TGTGCCAGCAGTCCGACTTCTACCTACAATGAGCAGTTCTTC. This chain connects TRBV5-4 to TRBJ2-1; D gene unclear. Germline V lookup: CDR1 SGHNT, CDR2 YYREEE (reference sequence). The CDR3 has 14 residues. The V and J ends lost 5 bases and 2 bases respectively, with 11 bases between them. Variable domain in full (rest from reference TRBV5-4 and TRBJ2-1): ETGVTQSPTHLIKTRGQQVTLRCSSQSGHNTVSWYQQALGQGPQFIFQYYREEENGRGNFPPRFSGLQFPNYSSELNVNALELDDSALYLCASSPTSTYNEQFFGPGTRLTVL.

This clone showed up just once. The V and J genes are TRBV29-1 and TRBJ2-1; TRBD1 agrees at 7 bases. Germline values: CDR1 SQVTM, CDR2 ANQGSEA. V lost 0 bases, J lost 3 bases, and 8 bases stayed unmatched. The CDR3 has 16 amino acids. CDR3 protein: CSVEDPKAGGYNEQFF. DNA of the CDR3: TGCAGCGTTGAAGATCCGAAGGCAGGGGGCTACAATGAGCAGTTCTTC.

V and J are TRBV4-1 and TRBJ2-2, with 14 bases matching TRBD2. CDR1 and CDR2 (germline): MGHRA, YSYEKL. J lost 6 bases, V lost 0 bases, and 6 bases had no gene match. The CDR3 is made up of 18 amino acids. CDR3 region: CASSQDPGGLAGAGELFF. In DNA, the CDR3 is TGCGCCAGCAGCCAAGATCCAGGGGGACTAGCGGGAGCCGGGGAGCTGTTTTTT.

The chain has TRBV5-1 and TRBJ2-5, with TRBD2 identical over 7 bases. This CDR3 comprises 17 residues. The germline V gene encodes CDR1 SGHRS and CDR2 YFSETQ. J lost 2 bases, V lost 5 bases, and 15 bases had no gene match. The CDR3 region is CASRRWASGAGQETQYF. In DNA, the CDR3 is TGCGCCAGCAGGCGATGGGCTAGCGGAGCGGGACAAGAGACCCAGTACTTC.

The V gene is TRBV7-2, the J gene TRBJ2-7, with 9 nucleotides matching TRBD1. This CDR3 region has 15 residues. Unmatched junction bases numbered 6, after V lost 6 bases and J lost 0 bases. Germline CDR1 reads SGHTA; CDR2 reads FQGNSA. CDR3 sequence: CASRKGTGSSYEQYF. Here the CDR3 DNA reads TGTGCCAGCAGAAAAGGGACAGGGAGCTCCTACGAGCAGTACTTC.